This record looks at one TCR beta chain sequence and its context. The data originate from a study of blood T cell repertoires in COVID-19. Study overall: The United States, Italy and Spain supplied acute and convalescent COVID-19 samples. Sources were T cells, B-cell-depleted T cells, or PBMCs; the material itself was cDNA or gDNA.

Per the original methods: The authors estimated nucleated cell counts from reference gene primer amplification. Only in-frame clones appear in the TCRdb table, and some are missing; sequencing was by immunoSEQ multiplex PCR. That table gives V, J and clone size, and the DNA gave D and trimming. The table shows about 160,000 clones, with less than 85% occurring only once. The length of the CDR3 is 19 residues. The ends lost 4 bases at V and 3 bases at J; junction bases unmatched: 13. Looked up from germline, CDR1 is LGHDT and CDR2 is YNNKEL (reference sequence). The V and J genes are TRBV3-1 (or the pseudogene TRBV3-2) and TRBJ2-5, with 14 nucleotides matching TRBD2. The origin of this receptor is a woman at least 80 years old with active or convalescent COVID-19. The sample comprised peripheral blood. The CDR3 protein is CASSLRMGTSGRGKETQYF. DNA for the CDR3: TGTGCCAGCAGCCTCCGGATGGGGACTAGCGGGAGAGGGAAAGAGACCCAGTACTTC.